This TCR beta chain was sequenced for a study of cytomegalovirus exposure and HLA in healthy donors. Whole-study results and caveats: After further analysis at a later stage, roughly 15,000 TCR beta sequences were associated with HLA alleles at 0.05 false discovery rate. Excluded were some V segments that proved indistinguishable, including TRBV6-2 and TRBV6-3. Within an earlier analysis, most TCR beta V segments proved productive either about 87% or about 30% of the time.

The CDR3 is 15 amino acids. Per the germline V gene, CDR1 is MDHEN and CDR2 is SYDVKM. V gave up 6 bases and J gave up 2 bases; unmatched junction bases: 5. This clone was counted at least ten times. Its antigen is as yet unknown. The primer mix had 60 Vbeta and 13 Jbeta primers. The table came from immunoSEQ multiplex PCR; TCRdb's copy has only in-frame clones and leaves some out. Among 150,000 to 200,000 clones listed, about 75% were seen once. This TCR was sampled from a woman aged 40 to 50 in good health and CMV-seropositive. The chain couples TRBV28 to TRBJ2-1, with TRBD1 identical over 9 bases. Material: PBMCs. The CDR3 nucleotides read TGTGCCAGCAGCCCGGGACAGGGACCCTACAATGAGCAGTTCTTC. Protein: CASSPGQGPYNEQFF.